These T cell receptor beta chains were read from a single sample in a study of blood T cell repertoires in COVID-19. Profiling relied on immunoSEQ multiplex PCR, and the TCRdb table lists in-frame clones only, not all of them. The sample lists a few hundred thousand clones; over 65% were seen once. The sample consisted of peripheral blood. The receptor source for this set is a human donor with acute or convalescent COVID-19. The donor label of this sample is uncertain. Each CDR3 is given with its conserved first and last residue. A D gene is named only where the DNA matches it firmly. Size tells how often a clone was seen (once, few, many) or the class of an expanded clone, and some rows leave it out.

V	J	size	D	DNA	CDR3
TRBV5-1	TRBJ2-3	few	TRBD2	TGCGCCAGCAGCTTGGCGGGGGGGCGCGGCACAGATACGCAGTATTTT	CASSLAGGRGTDTQYF
TRBV30	TRBJ2-7	-	-	TGTGCCTGGACGTCAGCGCTCTTCCACGAGCAGTACTTC	CAWTSALFHEQYF
TRBV7-6	TRBJ1-6	-	-	TGTGCCAGCAGCTTACGGGGAGGCGAAAACTCACCCCTCCACTTT	CASSLRGGENSPLHF
TRBV11-2	TRBJ1-2	-	-	TGTGCCAGCAGCTTAGATGCAGCTAACTATGGCTACACCTTC	CASSLDAANYGYTF
TRBV5-1	TRBJ2-1	-	TRBD1	TGCGCCAGCAGCTTTGACAGGGGAGGACTCAATGAGCAGTTCTTC	CASSFDRGGLNEQFF
TRBV30	TRBJ1-2	once	-	TGTGCCTGGAGTGTCGGGACTAATCCCGATGGCTACACCTTC	CAWSVGTNPDGYTF
TRBV3-1/TRBV3-2	TRBJ1-3	-	-	TGTGCCAGCAGCCTGGGAGGGGTCTCTGGAAACACCATATATTTT	CASSLGGVSGNTIYF
TRBV15	TRBJ1-6	few	-	TGTGCCACCCGATTTGGGCAGGGATTTAATTCACCCCTCCACTTT	CATRFGQGFNSPLHF
TRBV6-1	TRBJ1-2	-	-	TGTGCCAGCAGTGAAATTGTGGGCCAAAACTATGGCTACACCTTC	CASSEIVGQNYGYTF
TRBV28	TRBJ1-3	many	TRBD1	TGTGCCCACCGGGACAGGGGAGGGGTTGGAAACACCATATATTTT	CAHRDRGGVGNTIYF
TRBV12-3/TRBV12-4	TRBJ1-2	-	TRBD1	TGTGCCAGCAGTGCCGGACAGGTGGGCACCTTC	CASSAGQVGTF
TRBV27	TRBJ1-1	once	-	TGTGCCAGCAGCGACATGCTCGAAGCTTTCTTT	CASSDMLEAFF
TRBV6-5	TRBJ2-7	-	TRBD2	TGTGCCAGCAGGGGACTAGCGGCCTACGAGCAGTACTTC	CASRGLAAYEQYF
TRBV20-1	TRBJ2-7	-	TRBD2	TGCAGTGCTATTGGTAGCGGGGGCGTGGACTTC	CSAIGSGGVDF
TRBV1	TRBJ2-2	-	-	TGCACCAGCAGCCAAGATTGCCCGGAGTACGGAGGGGAGCTGTTTTTT	CTSSQDCPEYGGELFF
TRBV19	TRBJ2-7	-	-	TGTGCCAGTAGTATCCGTTCGGGAACCCCCTACGAGCAGTACTTC	CASSIRSGTPYEQYF
TRBV28	TRBJ2-2	-	-	TGTGCCAGCAGGTTGAGTGGCACCGGGGAGCTGTTTTTT	CASRLSGTGELFF
TRBV9	TRBJ1-6	-	TRBD1	TGTGCCAGCAGCGCCGGGACAGGGAATAATTCACCCCTCCACTTT	CASSAGTGNNSPLHF
TRBV3-1/TRBV3-2	TRBJ2-1	-	-	TGTGCCAGCAGCCAAGATGCGAGGACAGATTACAATGAGCAGTTCTTC	CASSQDARTDYNEQFF
TRBV11-2	TRBJ1-5	-	-	TGTGCCAGCAGCAGCGGACAGCCGGGGCAGCCCCAGCATTTT	CASSSGQPGQPQHF
TRBV5-1	TRBJ1-2	-	-	TGCGCCAGCAGCTTGCGTCCAACACAGGCTAACTATGGCTACACCTTC	CASSLRPTQANYGYTF
TRBV6-5	TRBJ2-3	once	TRBD1	TGTGCCAGCAGGGGGCCGGCCAGGGGGCAATATTTT	CASRGPARGQYF
TRBV2	TRBJ2-7	-	-	TGTGCCAGCTCGGAGACAGTGTTCTACGAGCAGTACTTC	CASSETVFYEQYF
TRBV2	TRBJ1-2	-	TRBD1	TGTGCCAGCAGTGAGGACAGGGGGTATGGCTACACCTTC	CASSEDRGYGYTF
TRBV15	TRBJ1-2	-	-	TGTGCCACCAGCAGAGGGTCGGGCGGGGAGGGCTATGGCTACACCTTC	CATSRGSGGEGYGYTF
TRBV5-1	TRBJ2-6	-	-	TGCGCCAGCAGGGGCATCGGGACTGGGGCCAACGTCCTGACTTTC	CASRGIGTGANVLTF
TRBV3-1/TRBV3-2	TRBJ1-6	-	-	TGTGCCAGCAGCCGGACCGGACAGAGTAATTCACCCCTCCACTTT	CASSRTGQSNSPLHF
TRBV6-5	TRBJ1-2	-	TRBD1	TGTGCCAGCAGGAACACACAGGGGGTGTGGGGCTACACCTTC	CASRNTQGVWGYTF
TRBV20-1	TRBJ1-2	-	-	TGCAGTGCTAGTAATGGGCGGGTCACACTAGCTAACTATGGCTACACCTTC	CSASNGRVTLANYGYTF
TRBV19	TRBJ1-6	-	-	TGTGCCAGTAGTATTGGGGACTTACGTTTTAATTCACCCCTCCACTTT	CASSIGDLRFNSPLHF
TRBV27	TRBJ1-4	-	-	TGTGCCAGCAGAAACATTGGGGGCGGGGAAAAACTGTTTTTT	CASRNIGGGEKLFF
TRBV5-4	TRBJ1-6	-	TRBD1	TGTGCCAGCAGCTCCTGGGACAGGGGGCCCAATTCACCCCTCCACTTT	CASSSWDRGPNSPLHF
TRBV3-1/TRBV3-2	TRBJ2-5	once	-	TGTGCCAGCAGCCAAAACCGTGGGGGGATCGTCGAGACCCAGTACTTC	CASSQNRGGIVETQYF
TRBV5-1	TRBJ1-5	few	-	TGCGCCAGCAGCGAATCAGGGAGCAATCAGCCCCAGCATTTT	CASSESGSNQPQHF
TRBV2	TRBJ2-7	few	TRBD1	TGTGCCAGCAGTGAGGTTGGGACAGGGCCCTACGAGCAGTACTTC	CASSEVGTGPYEQYF
TRBV5-1	TRBJ2-1	once	-	TGCGCCAGCAGCTTGTCAGACTCCTACTACAATGAGCAGTTCTTC	CASSLSDSYYNEQFF
TRBV10-3	TRBJ2-5	few	-	TGTGCCATCAGCGTACAGGAGGGGCAGACCCAGTACTTC	CAISVQEGQTQYF
TRBV5-1	TRBJ2-2	-	TRBD2	TGCGCCAGCAGCCGACGGAGCGGGAGAGGGACCGGGGAGCTGTTTTTT	CASSRRSGRGTGELFF
TRBV2	TRBJ1-4	-	TRBD1	TGTGCCAGCAGTGAAGCGACAGGGGTCGGGGAAAAACTGTTTTTT	CASSEATGVGEKLFF
TRBV7-9	TRBJ2-7	few	-	TGTGCCAGCAGCTTAGTGCAGGGCTCCTACGAGCAGTACTTC	CASSLVQGSYEQYF
TRBV24-1	TRBJ2-1	-	TRBD2	TGTGCCACCAGTGGGTATAGCGGGAGAGGGAACAATGAGCAGTTCTTC	CATSGYSGRGNNEQFF
TRBV28	TRBJ1-4	-	-	TGTGCCAGCAGTTCCCCGAGTGAAAAACTGTTTTTT	CASSSPSEKLFF
TRBV5-4	TRBJ1-1	-	-	TGTGCCAGCAGCTTAGGAGACACTGAAGCTTTCTTT	CASSLGDTEAFF
TRBV5-1	TRBJ2-7	-	-	TGCGCCAGCAGCTTGGGAGCAGGGCGAACCTACGAGCAGTACTTC	CASSLGAGRTYEQYF
TRBV27	TRBJ1-1	few	-	TGTGCCAGCAGACCCCTAGGGGGAAGGAACACTGAAGCTTTCTTT	CASRPLGGRNTEAFF
TRBV7-8	TRBJ2-7	-	TRBD2	TGTGCCAGCAGCTTAGAGGAAGCTGGGACTAACTACGAGCAGTACTTC	CASSLEEAGTNYEQYF